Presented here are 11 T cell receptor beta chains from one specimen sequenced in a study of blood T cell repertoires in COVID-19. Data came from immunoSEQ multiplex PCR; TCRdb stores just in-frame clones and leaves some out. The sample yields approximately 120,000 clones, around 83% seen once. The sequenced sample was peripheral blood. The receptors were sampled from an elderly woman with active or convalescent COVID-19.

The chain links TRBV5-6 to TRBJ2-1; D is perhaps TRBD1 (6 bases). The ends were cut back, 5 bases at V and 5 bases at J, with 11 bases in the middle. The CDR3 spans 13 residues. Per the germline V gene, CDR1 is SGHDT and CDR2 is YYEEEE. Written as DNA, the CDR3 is TGTGCCAGCAGGATCTACAGGGACAATGAGCAGTTCTTC. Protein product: CASRIYRDNEQFF.

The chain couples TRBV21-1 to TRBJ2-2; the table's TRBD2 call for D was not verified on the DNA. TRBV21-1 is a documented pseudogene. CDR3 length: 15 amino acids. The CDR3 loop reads CASRLAGGRTGELFF. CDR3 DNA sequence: TGTGCCAGTAGACTAGCGGGAGGGCGTACCGGGGAGCTGTTTTTT.

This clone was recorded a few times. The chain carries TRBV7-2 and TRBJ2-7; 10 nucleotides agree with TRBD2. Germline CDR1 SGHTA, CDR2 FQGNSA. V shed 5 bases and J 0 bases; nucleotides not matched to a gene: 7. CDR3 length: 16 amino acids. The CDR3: CASSRAGGYLSYEQYF. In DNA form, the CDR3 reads TGTGCCAGCAGCAGAGCGGGAGGGTATCTCTCCTACGAGCAGTACTTC.

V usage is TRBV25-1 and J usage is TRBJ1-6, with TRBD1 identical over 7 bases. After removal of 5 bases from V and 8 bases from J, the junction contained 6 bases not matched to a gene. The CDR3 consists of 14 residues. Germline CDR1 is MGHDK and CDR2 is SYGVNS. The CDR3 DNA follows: TGTGCCAGCAGTCGAAACAGGGGAGATTCACCCCTCCACTTT. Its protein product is CASSRNRGDSPLHF.

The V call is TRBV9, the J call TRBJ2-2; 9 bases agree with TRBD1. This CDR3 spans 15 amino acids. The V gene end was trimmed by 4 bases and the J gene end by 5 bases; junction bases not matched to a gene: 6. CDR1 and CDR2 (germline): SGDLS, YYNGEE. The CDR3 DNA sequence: TGTGCCAGCAGCCCCTTACAGGGGGCAACCGGGGAGCTGTTTTTT. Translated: CASSPLQGATGELFF. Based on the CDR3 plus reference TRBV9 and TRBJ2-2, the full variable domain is DSGVTQTPKHLITATGQRVTLRCSPRSGDLSVYWYQQSLDQGLQFLIQYYNGEERAKGNILERFSAQQFPDLHSELNLSSLELGDSALYFCASSPLQGATGELFFGEGSRLTVL.

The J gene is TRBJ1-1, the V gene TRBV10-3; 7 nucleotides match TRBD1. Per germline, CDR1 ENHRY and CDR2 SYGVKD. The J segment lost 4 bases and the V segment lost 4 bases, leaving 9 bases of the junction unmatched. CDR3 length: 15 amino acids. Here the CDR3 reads CAISAFDRAATEAFF. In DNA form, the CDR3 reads TGTGCCATCAGTGCTTTCGACAGGGCGGCCACTGAAGCTTTCTTT.

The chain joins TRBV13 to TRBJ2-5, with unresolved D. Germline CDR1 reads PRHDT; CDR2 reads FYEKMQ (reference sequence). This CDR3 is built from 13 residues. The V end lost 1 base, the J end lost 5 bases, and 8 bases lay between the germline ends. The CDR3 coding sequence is TGTGCCAGCAGCTTAGTTCGCGGTGAGACCCAGTACTTC. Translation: CASSLVRGETQYF.

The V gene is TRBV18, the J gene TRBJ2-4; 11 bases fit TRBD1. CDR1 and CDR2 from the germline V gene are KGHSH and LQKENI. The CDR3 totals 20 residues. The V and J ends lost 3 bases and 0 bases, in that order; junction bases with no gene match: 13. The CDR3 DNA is TGTGCCAGCTCACCGCAACCCGGACAGGGGGCTTCTCGAGCCAAAAACATTCAGTACTTC. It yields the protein CASSPQPGQGASRAKNIQYF. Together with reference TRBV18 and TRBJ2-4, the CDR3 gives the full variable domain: NAGVMQNPRHLVRRRGQEARLRCSPMKGHSHVYWYRQLPEEGLKFMVYLQKENIIDESGMPKERFSAEFPKEGPSILRIQQVVRGDSAAYFCASSPQPGQGASRAKNIQYFGAGTRLSVL.

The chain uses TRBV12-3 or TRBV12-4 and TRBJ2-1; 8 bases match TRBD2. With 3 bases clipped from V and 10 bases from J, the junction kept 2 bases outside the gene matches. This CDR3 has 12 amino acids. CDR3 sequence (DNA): TGTGCCAGCAGTTTTCGCGGGGGGGAGCAGTTCTTC. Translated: CASSFRGGEQFF.

DNA for the CDR3: TGTGCCAGTAGTATAGTCGGGTGGTCAGGCAATCAGCCCCAGCATTTT. It encodes CASSIVGWSGNQPQHF. The rearrangement links TRBV19 to TRBJ1-5, with D hard to call. Per the germline V gene, CDR1 is LNHDA and CDR2 is SQIVND (reference sequence). Trimming took off 1 base at V and 2 bases at J, with 12 bases between the two ends. The CDR3 extends over 16 amino acids.

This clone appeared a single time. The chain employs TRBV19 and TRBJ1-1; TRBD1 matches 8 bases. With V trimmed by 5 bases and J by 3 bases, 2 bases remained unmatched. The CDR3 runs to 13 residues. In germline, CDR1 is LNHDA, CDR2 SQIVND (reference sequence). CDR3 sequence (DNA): TGTGCCAGTAGTTTACAGGGGGACACTGAAGCTTTCTTT. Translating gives CASSLQGDTEAFF.